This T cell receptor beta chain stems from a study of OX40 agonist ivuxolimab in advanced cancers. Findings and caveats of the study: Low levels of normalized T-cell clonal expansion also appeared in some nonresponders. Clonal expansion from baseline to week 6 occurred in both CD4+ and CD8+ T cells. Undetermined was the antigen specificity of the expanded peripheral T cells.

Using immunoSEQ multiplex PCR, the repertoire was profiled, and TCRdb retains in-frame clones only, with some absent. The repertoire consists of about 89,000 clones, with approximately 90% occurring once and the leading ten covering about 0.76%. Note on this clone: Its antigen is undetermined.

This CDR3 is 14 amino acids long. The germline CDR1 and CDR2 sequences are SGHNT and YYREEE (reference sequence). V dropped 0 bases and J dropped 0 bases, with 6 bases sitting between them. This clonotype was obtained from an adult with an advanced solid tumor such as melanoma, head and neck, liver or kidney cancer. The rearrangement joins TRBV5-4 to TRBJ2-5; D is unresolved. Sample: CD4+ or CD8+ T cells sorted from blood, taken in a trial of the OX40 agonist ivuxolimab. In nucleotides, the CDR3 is TGTGCCAGCAGCTTGGGCCAGAACCAAGAGACCCAGTACTTC. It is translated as CASSLGQNQETQYF.